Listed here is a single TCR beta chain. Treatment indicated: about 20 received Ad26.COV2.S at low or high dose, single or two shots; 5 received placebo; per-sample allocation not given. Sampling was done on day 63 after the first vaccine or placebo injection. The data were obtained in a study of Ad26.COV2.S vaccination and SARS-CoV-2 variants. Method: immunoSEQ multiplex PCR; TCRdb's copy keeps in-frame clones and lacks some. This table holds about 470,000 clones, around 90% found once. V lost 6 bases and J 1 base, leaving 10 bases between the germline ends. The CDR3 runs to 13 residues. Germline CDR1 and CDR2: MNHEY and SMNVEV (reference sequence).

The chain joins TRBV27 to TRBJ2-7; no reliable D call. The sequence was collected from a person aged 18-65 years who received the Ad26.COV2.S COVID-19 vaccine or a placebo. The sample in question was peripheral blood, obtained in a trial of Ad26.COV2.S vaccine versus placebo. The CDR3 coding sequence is TGTGCCAGCAGCCCCACAGAATCCTACGAGCAGTACTTC. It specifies CASSPTESYEQYF.